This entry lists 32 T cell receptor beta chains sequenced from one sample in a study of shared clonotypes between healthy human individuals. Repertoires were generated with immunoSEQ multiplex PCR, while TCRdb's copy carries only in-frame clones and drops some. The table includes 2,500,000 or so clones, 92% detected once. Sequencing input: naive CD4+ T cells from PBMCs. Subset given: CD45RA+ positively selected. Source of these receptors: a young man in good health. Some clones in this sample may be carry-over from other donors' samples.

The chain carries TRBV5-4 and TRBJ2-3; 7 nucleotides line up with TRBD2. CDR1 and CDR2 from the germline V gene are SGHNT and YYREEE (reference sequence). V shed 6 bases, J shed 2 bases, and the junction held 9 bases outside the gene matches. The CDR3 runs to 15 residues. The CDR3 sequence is CASKHGRGFTDTQYF. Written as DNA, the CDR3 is TGTGCCAGCAAGCATGGGAGGGGTTTCACAGATACGCAGTATTTT. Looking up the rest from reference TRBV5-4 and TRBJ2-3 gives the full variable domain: ETGVTQSPTHLIKTRGQQVTLRCSSQSGHNTVSWYQQALGQGPQFIFQYYREEENGRGNFPPRFSGLQFPNYSSELNVNALELDDSALYLCASKHGRGFTDTQYFGPGTRLTVL.

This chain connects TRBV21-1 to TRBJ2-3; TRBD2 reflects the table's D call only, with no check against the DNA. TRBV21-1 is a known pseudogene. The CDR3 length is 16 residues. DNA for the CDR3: TGTGCCAGCAGCAAAGATAGCGGACGGAGCACAGATACGCAGTATTTT. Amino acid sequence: CASSKDSGRSTDTQYF.

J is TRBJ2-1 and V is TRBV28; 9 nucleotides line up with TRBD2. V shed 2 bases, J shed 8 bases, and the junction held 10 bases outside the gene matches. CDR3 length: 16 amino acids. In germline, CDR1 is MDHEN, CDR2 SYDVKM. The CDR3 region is CASSLQGSGSLDEQFF. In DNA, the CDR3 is TGTGCCAGCAGTTTACAGGGTAGCGGGAGTTTAGATGAGCAGTTCTTC.

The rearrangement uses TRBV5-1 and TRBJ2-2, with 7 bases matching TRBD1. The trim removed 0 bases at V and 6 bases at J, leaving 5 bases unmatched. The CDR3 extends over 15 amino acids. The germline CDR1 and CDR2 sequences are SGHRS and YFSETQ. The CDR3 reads CASSLAPDRAGELFF. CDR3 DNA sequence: TGCGCCAGCAGCTTGGCCCCTGACAGGGCCGGGGAGCTGTTTTTT.

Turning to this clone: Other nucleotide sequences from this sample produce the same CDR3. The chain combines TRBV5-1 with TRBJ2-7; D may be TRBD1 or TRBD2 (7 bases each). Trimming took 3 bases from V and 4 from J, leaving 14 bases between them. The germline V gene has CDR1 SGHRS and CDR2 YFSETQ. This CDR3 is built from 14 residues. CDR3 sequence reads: CASSSGGDGYEQYF. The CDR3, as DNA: TGCGCCAGCAGCTCAGGGGGGGACGGATACGAGCAGTACTTC. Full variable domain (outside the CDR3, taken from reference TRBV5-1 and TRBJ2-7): KAGVTQTPRYLIKTRGQQVTLSCSPISGHRSVSWYQQTPGQGLQFLFEYFSETQRNKGNFPGRFSGRQFSNSRSEMNVSTLELGDSALYLCASSSGGDGYEQYFGPGTRLTVT.

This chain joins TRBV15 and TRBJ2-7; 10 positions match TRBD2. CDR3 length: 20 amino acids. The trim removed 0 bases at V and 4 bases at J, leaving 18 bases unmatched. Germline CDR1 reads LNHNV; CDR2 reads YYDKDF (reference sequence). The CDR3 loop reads CATSRDRASGGPPLSYEQYF. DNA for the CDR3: TGTGCCACCAGCAGAGATAGGGCTAGCGGGGGCCCACCTCTTTCTTACGAGCAGTACTTC.

The CDR3 DNA reads as TGTGCCAGCAGTTACGGGGCTAGCGGTTTCTACAATGAGCAGTTCTTC. Its protein is CASSYGASGFYNEQFF. The rearrangement joins TRBV6-6 to TRBJ2-1, with TRBD2 identical over 7 bases. Germline trimming cut 2 bases from V and 3 bases from J; bases unmatched to any gene: 7. CDR1 and CDR2 from the germline V gene are MNHNY and SVGAGI (reference sequence). The CDR3 consists of 16 residues.

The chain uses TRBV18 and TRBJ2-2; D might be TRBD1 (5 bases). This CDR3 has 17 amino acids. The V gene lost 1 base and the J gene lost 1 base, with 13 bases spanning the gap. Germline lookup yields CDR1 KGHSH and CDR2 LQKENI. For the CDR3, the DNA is TGTGCCAGCTCACCACGAACTGCCAGGGAGAACACCGGGGAGCTGTTTTTT. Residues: CASSPRTARENTGELFF.

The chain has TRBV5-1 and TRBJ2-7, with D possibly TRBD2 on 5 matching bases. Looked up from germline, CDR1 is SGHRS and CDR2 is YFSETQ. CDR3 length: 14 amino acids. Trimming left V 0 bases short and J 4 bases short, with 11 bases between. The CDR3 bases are TGCGCCAGCAGCTTGGGATCGACGGGGTACGAGCAGTACTTC. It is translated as CASSLGSTGYEQYF.

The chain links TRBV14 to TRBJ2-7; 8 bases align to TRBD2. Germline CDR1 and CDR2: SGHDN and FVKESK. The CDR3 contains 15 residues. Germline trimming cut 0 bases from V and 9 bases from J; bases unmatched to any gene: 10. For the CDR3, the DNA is TGTGCCAGCAGCCAAGATCAGCCAGCGGGAGTAAGGCAGTACTTC. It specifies CASSQDQPAGVRQYF. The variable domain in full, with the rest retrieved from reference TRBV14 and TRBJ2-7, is EAGVTQFPSHSVIEKGQTVTLRCDPISGHDNLYWYRRVMGKEIKFLLHFVKESKQDESGMPNNRFLAERTGGTYSTLKVQPAELEDSGVYFCASSQDQPAGVRQYFGPGTRLTVT.

The CDR3, as DNA: TGTGCCAGTAGGGTTCAGGGCAGATCGAACACTGAAGCTTTCTTT. As protein: CASRVQGRSNTEAFF. The V and J genes are TRBV19 and TRBJ1-1; tentative D call: TRBD1 (5 bases). V lost 6 bases, J lost 1 base, and 15 bases lay in between. Germline-derived CDR1 and CDR2 are LNHDA and SQIVND (reference sequence). CDR3 length: 15 residues.

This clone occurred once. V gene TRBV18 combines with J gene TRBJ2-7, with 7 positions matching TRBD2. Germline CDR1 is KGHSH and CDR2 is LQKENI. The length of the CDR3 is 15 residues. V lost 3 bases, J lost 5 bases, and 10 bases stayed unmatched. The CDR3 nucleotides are TGTGCCAGCTCACCGGCCGGGGTAGCGGGCAACGAGCAGTACTTC. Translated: CASSPAGVAGNEQYF.

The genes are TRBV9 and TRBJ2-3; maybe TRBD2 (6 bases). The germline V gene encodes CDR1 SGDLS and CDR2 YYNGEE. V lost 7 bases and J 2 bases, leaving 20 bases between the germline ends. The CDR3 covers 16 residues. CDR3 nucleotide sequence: TGTGCCAGCTCAATGTTAGGCGGGAAGACCACAGATACGCAGTATTTT. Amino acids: CASSMLGGKTTDTQYF.

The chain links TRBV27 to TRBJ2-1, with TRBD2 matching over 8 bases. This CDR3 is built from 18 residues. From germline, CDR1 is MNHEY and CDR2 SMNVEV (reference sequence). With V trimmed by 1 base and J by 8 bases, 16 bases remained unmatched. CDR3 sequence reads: CASSLFGLAGAYSYEQFF. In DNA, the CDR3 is TGTGCCAGCAGTTTATTCGGGCTAGCGGGTGCCTATAGCTATGAGCAGTTCTTC.

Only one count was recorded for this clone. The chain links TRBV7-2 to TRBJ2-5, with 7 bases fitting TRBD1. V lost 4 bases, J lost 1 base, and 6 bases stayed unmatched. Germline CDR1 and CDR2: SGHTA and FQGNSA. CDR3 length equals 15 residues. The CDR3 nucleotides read TGTGCCAGCAGCTACCCAGGGGGATTCCAAGAGACCCAGTACTTC. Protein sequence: CASSYPGGFQETQYF.

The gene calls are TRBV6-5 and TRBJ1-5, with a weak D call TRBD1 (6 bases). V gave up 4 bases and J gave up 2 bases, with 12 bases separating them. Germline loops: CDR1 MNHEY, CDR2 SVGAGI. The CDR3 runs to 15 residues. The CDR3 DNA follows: TGTGCCAGCAGTTCGCGGGGGGGCGGCAATCAGCCCCAGCATTTT. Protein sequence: CASSSRGGGNQPQHF.

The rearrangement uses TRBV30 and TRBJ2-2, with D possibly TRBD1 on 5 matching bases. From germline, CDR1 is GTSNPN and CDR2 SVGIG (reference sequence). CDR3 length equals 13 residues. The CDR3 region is CLGLSLNTGELFF. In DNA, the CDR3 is TGTTTGGGGCTCTCGCTGAACACCGGGGAGCTGTTTTTT.

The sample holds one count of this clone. CDR3 residues: CASSPHPHRSTGELFF. In DNA, the CDR3 is TGTGCCAGCAGCCCTCACCCTCACAGGAGCACCGGGGAGCTGTTTTTT. The chain employs TRBV9 and TRBJ2-2, with a weak D call TRBD1 (5 bases). The CDR3 extends over 16 amino acids. Trimming pared 4 bases from V and 4 bases from J, leaving 17 bases between. Germline V gives CDR1 SGDLS, CDR2 YYNGEE.

The CDR3 sequence: CSAGTTEAFF. In DNA form, the CDR3 reads TGCAGTGCAGGAACCACTGAAGCTTTCTTT. This chain links TRBV20-1 with TRBJ1-1, with D hard to call. The V gene lost 6 bases and the J gene lost 4 bases, with 6 bases spanning the gap. Looked up from germline, CDR1 is DFQATT and CDR2 is SNEGSKA (reference sequence). The CDR3 loop spans 10 amino acids.

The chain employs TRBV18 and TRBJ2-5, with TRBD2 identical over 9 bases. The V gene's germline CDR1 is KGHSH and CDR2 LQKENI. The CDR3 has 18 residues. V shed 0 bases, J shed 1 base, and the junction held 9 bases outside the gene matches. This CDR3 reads CASSPPRGASGIQETQYF. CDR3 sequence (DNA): TGTGCCAGCTCACCACCGAGGGGGGCTAGCGGGATCCAAGAGACCCAGTACTTC.

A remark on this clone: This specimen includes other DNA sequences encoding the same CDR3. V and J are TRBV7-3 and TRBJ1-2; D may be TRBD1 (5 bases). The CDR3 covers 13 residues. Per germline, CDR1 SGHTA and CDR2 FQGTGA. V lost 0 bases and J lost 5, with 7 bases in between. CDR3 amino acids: CASSLTPGYGYTF. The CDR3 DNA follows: TGTGCCAGCAGCTTAACGCCAGGGTATGGCTACACCTTC.

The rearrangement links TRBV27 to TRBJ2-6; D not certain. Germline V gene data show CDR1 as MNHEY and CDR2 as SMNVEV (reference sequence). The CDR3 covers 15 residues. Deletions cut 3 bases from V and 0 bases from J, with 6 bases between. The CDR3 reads CASSFGYSGANVLTF. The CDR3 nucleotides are TGTGCCAGCAGTTTTGGCTACTCTGGGGCCAACGTCCTGACTTTC. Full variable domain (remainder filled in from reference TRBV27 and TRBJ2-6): EAQVTQNPRYLITVTGKKLTVTCSQNMNHEYMSWYRQDPGLGLRQIYYSMNVEVTDKGDVPEGYKVSRKEKRNFPLILESPSPNQTSLYFCASSFGYSGANVLTFGAGSRLTVL.

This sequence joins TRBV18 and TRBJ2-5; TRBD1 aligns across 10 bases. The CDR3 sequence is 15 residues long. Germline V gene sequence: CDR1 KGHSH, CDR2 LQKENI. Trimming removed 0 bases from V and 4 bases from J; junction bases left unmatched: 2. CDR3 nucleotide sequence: TGTGCCAGCTCACCACCGGGACAGGGGATAGAGACCCAGTACTTC. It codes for CASSPPGQGIETQYF. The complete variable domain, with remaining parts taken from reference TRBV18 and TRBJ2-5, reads NAGVMQNPRHLVRRRGQEARLRCSPMKGHSHVYWYRQLPEEGLKFMVYLQKENIIDESGMPKERFSAEFPKEGPSILRIQQVVRGDSAAYFCASSPPGQGIETQYFGPGTRLLVL.

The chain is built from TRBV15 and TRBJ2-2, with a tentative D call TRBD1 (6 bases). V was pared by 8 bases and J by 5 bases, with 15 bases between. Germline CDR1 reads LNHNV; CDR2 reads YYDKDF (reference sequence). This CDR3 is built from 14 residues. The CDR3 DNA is TGTGCCACCCGTACCCCCAGGGGTACCGGGGAGCTGTTTTTT. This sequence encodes CATRTPRGTGELFF.

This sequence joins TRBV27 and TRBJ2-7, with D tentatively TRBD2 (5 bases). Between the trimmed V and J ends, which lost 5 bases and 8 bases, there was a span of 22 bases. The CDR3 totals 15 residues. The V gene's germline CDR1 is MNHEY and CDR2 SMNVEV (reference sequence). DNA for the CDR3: TGTGCCAGCAGTGGATACGGGGTAGAGTCTATTCAGCAGTACTTC. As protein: CASSGYGVESIQQYF.

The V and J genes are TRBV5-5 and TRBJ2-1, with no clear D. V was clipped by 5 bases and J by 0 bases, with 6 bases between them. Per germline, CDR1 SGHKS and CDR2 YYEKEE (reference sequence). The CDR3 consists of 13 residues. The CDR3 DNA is TGTGCCAGCAGAGCGTTCTCCTACAATGAGCAGTTCTTC. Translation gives CASRAFSYNEQFF.

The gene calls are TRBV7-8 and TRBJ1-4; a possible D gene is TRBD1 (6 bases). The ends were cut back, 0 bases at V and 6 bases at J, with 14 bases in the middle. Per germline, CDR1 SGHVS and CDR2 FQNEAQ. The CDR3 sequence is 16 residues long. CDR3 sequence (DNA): TGTGCCAGCAGCTTAGCGGGGGCAGGGGCGGATGAAAAACTGTTTTTT. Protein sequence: CASSLAGAGADEKLFF.

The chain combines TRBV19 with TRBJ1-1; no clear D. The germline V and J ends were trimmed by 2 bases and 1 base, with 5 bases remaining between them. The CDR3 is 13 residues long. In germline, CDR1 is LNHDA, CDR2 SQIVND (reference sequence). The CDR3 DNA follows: TGTGCCAGTAGTATAATCGCGAACACTGAAGCTTTCTTT. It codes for CASSIIANTEAFF.

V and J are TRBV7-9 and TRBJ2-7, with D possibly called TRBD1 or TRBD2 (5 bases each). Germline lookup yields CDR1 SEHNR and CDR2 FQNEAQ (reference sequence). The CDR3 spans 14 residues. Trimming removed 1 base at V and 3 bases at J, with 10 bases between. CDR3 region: CASSLDGAHYEQYF. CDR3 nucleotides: TGTGCCAGCAGCTTAGACGGGGCTCACTACGAGCAGTACTTC.

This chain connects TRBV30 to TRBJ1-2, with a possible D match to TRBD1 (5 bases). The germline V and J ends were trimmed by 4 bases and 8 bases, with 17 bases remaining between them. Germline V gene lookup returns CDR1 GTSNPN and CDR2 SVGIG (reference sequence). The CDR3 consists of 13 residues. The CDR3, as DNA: TGTGCCTGGACACAGCCCCAGGGTGTCGGCTACACCTTC. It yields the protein CAWTQPQGVGYTF.

The CDR3 protein is CASRGLAGPQETQYF. As DNA, the CDR3 is TGTGCCAGCAGGGGGCTAGCGGGGCCCCAAGAGACCCAGTACTTC. The genes are TRBV6-5 and TRBJ2-5; 9 bases are shared with TRBD2. The V gene's germline CDR1 is MNHEY and CDR2 SVGAGI. V trimming: 6 bases; J trimming: 1 base; junction bases outside the gene matches: 6. This CDR3 is 15 amino acids long.

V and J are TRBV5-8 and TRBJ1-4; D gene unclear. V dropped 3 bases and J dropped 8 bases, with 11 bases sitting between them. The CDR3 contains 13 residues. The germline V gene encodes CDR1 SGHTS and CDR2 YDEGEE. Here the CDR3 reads CASSYEYREKLFF. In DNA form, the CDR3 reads TGTGCCAGCAGCTATGAGTACAGAGAAAAACTGTTTTTT.